The rows below give T cell receptor beta chains drawn from one sample of a study of blood T cells in healthy people across ages. TCRdb re-called the 5' RACE reads through MiXCR, storing one row per CDR3 protein. The top ten hold about 2.1% of the sample, which has 1.5 million to 2 million distinct CDR3 sequences, 49% seen once. Sequencing was done on a sample of blood. These TCRs come from a woman aged 40 to 50 in good health. Both conserved end residues are part of each CDR3.

CDR3aa	v_gene
CASGDLGEQYF	TRBV6-5
CASSSGMRETQYF	TRBV18
CASSQAGQGFYNEQFF	TRBV4-1
CASSQAQGAEAFF	TRBV4-2
CSAAPNFLRDSSVEQYF	TRBV20-1
CASSGGGGGNHPQRF	TRBV12-3/TRBV12-4
CASSYSTSGYSYNEQFF	TRBV6-2/TRBV6-3
CSARLKRGGYNEQFF	TRBV20-1
CSGIAKNIQYF	TRBV20-1
CASSQVRDRSYGYTF	TRBV4-2
CATSDPVGGYTF	TRBV24-1
CASSEGTQNYGYTF	TRBV2
CASSYGPQHF	TRBV28
CASSLGDGLNYGYTF	TRBV7-9
CSASDTGLNYGYTF	TRBV20-1
CASSDLAGGDQQFF	TRBV28
CASTVTGNTEAFF	TRBV10-2
CATGALGREEQFF	TRBV24-1
CASSLTPSNQETQYF	TRBV5-1
CAISDPRGPETQYF	TRBV10-3
CASSTGRGAGLHEQFF	TRBV10-1
CASSSWTGYYEQYF	TRBV6-2/TRBV6-3
CASRLEPVNEQYF	TRBV5-1